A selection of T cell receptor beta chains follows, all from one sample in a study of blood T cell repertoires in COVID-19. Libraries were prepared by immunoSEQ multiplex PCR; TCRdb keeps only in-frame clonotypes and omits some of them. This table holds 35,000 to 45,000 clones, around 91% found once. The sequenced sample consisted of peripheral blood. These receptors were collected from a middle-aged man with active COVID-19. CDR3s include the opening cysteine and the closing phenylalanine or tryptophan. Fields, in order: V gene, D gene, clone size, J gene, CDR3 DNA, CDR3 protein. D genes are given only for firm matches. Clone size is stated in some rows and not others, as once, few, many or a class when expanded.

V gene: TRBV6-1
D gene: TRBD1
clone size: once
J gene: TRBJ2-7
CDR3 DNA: TGTGCCAGCAGTGCCAGAGCGGGACAGGGGGGACACGAGCAGTACTTC
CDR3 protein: CASSARAGQGGHEQYF

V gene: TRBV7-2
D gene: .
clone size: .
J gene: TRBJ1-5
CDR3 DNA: TGTGCCAGCAGCCCAGCAACAGCACAGCCCCAGCATTTT
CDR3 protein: CASSPATAQPQHF

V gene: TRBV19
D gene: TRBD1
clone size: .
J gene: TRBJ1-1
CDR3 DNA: TGTGCCAGCCTACCCGGACAGGGGAACACTGAAGCTTTCTTT
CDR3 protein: CASLPGQGNTEAFF

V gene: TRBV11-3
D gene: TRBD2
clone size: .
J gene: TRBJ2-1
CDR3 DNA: TGTGCCAGCAGCTTAGATAAGCGGGAGAAGTTCTTC
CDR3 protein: CASSLDKREKFF

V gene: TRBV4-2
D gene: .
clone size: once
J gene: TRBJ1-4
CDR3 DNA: TGTGCCAGCAGCCAAGAACCGGACAAAACTAATGAAAAACTGTTTTTT
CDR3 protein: CASSQEPDKTNEKLFF

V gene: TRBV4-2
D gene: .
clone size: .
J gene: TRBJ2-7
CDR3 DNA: TGTGCCAGCAGCCAAACTAATTTCTACGAGCAGTACTTC
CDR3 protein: CASSQTNFYEQYF

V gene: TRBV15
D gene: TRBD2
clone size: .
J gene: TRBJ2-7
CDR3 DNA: TGTGCCACCAGCAAGGTCAGCGGGAGAGTTGACGAGCAGTACTTC
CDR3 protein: CATSKVSGRVDEQYF

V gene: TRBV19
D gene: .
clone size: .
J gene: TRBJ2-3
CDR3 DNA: TGTGCCAGTAGTACAAATCAGGGCCGTGGTACAGATACGCAGTATTTT
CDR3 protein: CASSTNQGRGTDTQYF

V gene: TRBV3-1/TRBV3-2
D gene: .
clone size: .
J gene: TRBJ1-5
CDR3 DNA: TGTGCCAGCAGCCAAGACCACAGCGGGTTCAATCAGCCCCAGCATTTT
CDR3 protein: CASSQDHSGFNQPQHF

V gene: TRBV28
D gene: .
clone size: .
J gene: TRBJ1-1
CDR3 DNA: TGTGCCAGCAGCTTATCGGGGGCGGGGGGCGTTTCGGCTTTCTTT
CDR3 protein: CASSLSGAGGVSAFF